This T cell receptor beta chain derives from a study of technical replicates of blood from several donors. This table comes from immunoSEQ multiplex PCR, and its TCRdb copy is limited to in-frame clones, with some not included. The sample holds fewer than 100,000 clones, 85% to 95% seen once. This clone was counted once. The CDR3 covers 16 residues. The trim removed 4 bases at V and 5 bases at J, leaving 9 bases unmatched. Looked up from germline, CDR1 is SGHAT and CDR2 is FQNNGV. J is TRBJ1-2 and V is TRBV11-2, with 11 bases fitting TRBD1. The receptor comes from a human donor in good health. Material: T cells isolated from PBMCs. The CDR3 reads CASSSDGQGAGYGYTF. The CDR3 region has the DNA TGTGCCAGCAGCTCAGATGGACAGGGGGCGGGGTATGGCTACACCTTC.